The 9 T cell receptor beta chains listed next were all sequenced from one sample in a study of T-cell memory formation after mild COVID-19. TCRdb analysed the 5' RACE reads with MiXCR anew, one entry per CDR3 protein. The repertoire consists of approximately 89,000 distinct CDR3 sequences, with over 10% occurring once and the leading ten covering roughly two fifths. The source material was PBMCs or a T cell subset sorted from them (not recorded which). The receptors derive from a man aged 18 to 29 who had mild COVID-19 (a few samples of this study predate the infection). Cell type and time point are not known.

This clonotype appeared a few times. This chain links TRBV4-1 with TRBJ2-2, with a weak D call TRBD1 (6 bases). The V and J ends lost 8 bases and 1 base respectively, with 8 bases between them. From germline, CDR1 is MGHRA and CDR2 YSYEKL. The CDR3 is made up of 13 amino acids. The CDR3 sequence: CASGGQNTGELFF. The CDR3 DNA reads TGCGCCAGCGGGGGACAGAACACCGGGGAGCTGTTTTTT.

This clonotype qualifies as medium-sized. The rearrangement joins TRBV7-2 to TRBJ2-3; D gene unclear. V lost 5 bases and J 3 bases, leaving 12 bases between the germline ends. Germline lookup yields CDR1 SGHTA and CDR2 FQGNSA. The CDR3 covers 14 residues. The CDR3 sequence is CASSPRWETDTQYF. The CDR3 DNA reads TGTGCCAGCAGCCCAAGGTGGGAAACAGATACGCAGTATTTT.

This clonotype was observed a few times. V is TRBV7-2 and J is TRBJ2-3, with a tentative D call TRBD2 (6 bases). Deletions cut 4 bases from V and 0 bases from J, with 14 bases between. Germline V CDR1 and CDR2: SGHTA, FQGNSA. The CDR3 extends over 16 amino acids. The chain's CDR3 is CASSWRGRSSTDTQYF. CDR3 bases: TGTGCCAGCAGCTGGAGGGGCAGATCTAGCACAGATACGCAGTATTTT. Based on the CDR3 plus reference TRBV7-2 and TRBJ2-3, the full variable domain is GAGVSQSPSNKVTEKGKDVELRCDPISGHTALYWYRQSLGQGLEFLIYFQGNSAPDKSGLPSDRFSAERTGGSVSTLTIQRTQQEDSAVYLCASSWRGRSSTDTQYFGPGTRLTVL.

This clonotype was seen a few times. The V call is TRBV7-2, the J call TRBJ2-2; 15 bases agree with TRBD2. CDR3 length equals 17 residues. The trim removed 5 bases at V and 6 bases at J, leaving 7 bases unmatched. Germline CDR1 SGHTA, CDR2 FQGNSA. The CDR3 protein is CASSPPGLAGGPGELFF. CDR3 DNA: TGTGCCAGCAGCCCGCCCGGACTAGCGGGGGGGCCCGGGGAGCTGTTTTTT.

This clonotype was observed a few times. CDR3 protein: CASRSAGALEYNEQFF. CDR3 DNA: TGTGCCAGCAGGTCCGCGGGGGCTTTGGAATACAATGAGCAGTTCTTC. This chain joins TRBV27 and TRBJ2-1, with a weak D call TRBD2 (7 bases). Germline V CDR1 and CDR2: MNHEY, SMNVEV (reference sequence). Trimming removed 6 bases from V and 4 bases from J, with 19 bases in between. This CDR3 is 16 amino acids long.

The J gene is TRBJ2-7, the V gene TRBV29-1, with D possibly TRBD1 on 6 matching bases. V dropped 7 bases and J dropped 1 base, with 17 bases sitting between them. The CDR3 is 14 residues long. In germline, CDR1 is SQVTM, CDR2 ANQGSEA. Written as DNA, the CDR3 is TGCAGCGCTCTGGACAGACTGACTTCCTACGAGCAGTACTTC. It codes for CSALDRLTSYEQYF.

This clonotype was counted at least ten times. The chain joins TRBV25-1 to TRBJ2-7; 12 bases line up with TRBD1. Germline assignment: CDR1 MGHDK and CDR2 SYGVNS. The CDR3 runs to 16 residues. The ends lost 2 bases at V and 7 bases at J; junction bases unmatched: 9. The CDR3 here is CASSETGTGGLGEQYF. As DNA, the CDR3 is TGTGCCAGCAGTGAAACCGGGACAGGGGGCCTAGGGGAGCAGTACTTC.

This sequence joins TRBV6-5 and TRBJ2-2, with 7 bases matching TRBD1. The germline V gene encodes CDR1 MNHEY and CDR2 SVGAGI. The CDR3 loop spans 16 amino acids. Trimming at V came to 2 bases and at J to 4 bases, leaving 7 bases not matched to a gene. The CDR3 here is CASSYPTGQGTGELFF. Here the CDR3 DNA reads TGTGCCAGCAGTTACCCGACAGGGCAGGGCACCGGGGAGCTGTTTTTT.

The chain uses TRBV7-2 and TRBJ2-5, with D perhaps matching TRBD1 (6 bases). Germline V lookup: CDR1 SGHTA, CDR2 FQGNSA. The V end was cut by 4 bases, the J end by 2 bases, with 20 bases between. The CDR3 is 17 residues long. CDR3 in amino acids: CASSSPSDGTTQETQYF. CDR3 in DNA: TGTGCCAGCAGCTCTCCTTCGGACGGGACAACTCAAGAGACCCAGTACTTC.